This is a list of T cell receptor beta chains from one sample in a study of technical replicates of blood from several donors. Here immunoSEQ multiplex PCR was the method, and the copy in TCRdb shows in-frame clones only, minus some. The table has about 74,000 clones, more than 80% seen once. The sample taken for sequencing was PBMCs. The origin of the receptors is a human donor in good health. Some clones in this sample may be carry-over from other donors' samples. Both conserved end residues are part of each CDR3. Fields, in order: J gene, D gene, clone size, V gene, CDR3 length, CDR3 DNA, CDR3 protein. The D gene is left open where the match is weak. Expanded clones get a size class; other rows say once, few or many, or leave the size out.

TRBJ2-4	TRBD2	once	TRBV30	11	TGTGCCTGGACTAGCGGGAGCGTTCAGTACTTC	CAWTSGSVQYF
TRBJ2-5	.	.	TRBV7-7	14	TGTGCCAGCAGCACTACAAGAGATCAAGAGACCCAGTACTTC	CASSTTRDQETQYF
TRBJ2-5	TRBD2	.	TRBV9	15	TGTGCCAGCAGCGGCGGGGGGGCAGGGCAAGAGACCCAGTACTTC	CASSGGGAGQETQYF
TRBJ1-2	.	.	TRBV4-1	16	TGCGCCAGCAGCCAAGTGGCAGGGTTGGGGGCCTATGGCTACACCTTC	CASSQVAGLGAYGYTF
TRBJ2-5	.	.	TRBV7-6	16	TGTGCCAGCAGCTTATCTGACAGGCTGGGGGGGGAGACCCAGTACTTC	CASSLSDRLGGETQYF
TRBJ2-7	.	.	TRBV28	12	TGTGCCAGCAGGTCCGCCCAGGGGGAGCAGTACTTC	CASRSAQGEQYF
TRBJ1-3	.	.	TRBV2	15	TGTGCCAGCAGTGACCAGGGCCTCTCTGGAAACACCATATATTTT	CASSDQGLSGNTIYF
TRBJ1-2	TRBD1	.	TRBV6-5	13	TGTGCCAGCAGAAGGGACAGGGGATATGGCTACACCTTC	CASRRDRGYGYTF
TRBJ2-1	TRBD2	few	TRBV15	15	TGTGCCACCAGCAGAGGAGGGACTAACTACAATGAGCAGTTCTTC	CATSRGGTNYNEQFF
TRBJ2-7	TRBD1	.	TRBV9	14	TGTGCCAGCAGCGTGGGGACAGGGAGGTACGAGCAGTACTTC	CASSVGTGRYEQYF
TRBJ1-5	.	.	TRBV7-8	12	TGTGCCAGCAGCTTAGAGGGGCAGCCCCAGCATTTT	CASSLEGQPQHF
TRBJ1-5	.	.	TRBV10-2	13	TGCGCCAGCAGCGGGAATAGCAATCAGCCCCAGCATTTT	CASSGNSNQPQHF
TRBJ1-1	TRBD1	.	TRBV20-1	11	TGCAGTGCTAGGGGACAGAGTGGGGCTTTCTTT	CSARGQSGAFF
TRBJ2-7	.	.	TRBV29-1	13	TGCAGTATTCTTCGGGGGGCTGCCTACGAGCAGTACTTC	CSILRGAAYEQYF
TRBJ1-5	TRBD1	few	TRBV7-9	17	TGTGCCAGCAGCTTACCTCCGACCGGGACAGACGATCAGCCCCAGCATTTT	CASSLPPTGTDDQPQHF
TRBJ1-1	.	.	TRBV7-2	16	TGTGCCAGCAGCTCATTGGGGGGAGTGGTGAACACTGAAGCTTTCTTT	CASSSLGGVVNTEAFF
TRBJ1-1	.	.	TRBV29-1	12	TGCAGCGTTGAAGATCGAAGGGGGGGAGCTTTCTTT	CSVEDRRGGAFF
TRBJ1-2	.	.	TRBV4-2	15	TGTGCCAGCAGCCAAGATCCAGGCTCTAACTATGGCTACACCTTC	CASSQDPGSNYGYTF
TRBJ2-5	TRBD2	.	TRBV27	21	TGTGCCAGCAGTTACTACAGCGATCGACTAGCGGGAGTGGGGGAAGTAGAGACCCAGTACTTC	CASSYYSDRLAGVGEVETQYF
TRBJ1-4	.	.	TRBV30	15	TGTGCCTGGAGCCCGACTGAAAGGCTTAAGGAAAAACTGTTTTTT	CAWSPTERLKEKLFF
TRBJ2-7	TRBD2	few	TRBV29-1	13	TGCAGCGTCGTGGATGGCGGGGGTCACGAGCAGTACTTC	CSVVDGGGHEQYF
TRBJ2-3	TRBD2	.	TRBV6-1	15	TGTGCCAGCAGTTCAGGACTAGCGGGTGCAGATACGCAGTATTTT	CASSSGLAGADTQYF
TRBJ1-5	.	few	TRBV5-6	15	TGTGCCAGCAGCGAACTCCGGGACACCAATCAGCCCCAGCATTTT	CASSELRDTNQPQHF
TRBJ1-1	.	.	TRBV7-8	13	TGTGCCAGCAGCCATAACAGGGCCACTGAAGCTTTCTTT	CASSHNRATEAFF
TRBJ2-3	TRBD2	.	TRBV7-2	16	TGTGCCAGCAGTCAGAGCGGGGGGGCCCAGGCAGATACGCAGTATTTT	CASSQSGGAQADTQYF
TRBJ2-3	TRBD2	.	TRBV5-1	18	TGCGCCAGCAGCTTGGTCGGGACTAGCGGGGGCGGTGGAGATACGCAGTATTTT	CASSLVGTSGGGGDTQYF
TRBJ2-7	TRBD2	.	TRBV4-3	17	TGCGCCAGCAGCCAAGATCAGGCTAGCGGGAGAAGTTACGAGCAGTACTTC	CASSQDQASGRSYEQYF
TRBJ2-1	.	.	TRBV29-1	14	TGCAGCGTTTTCATAGCGACCTCCTACAATGAGCAGTTCTTC	CSVFIATSYNEQFF
TRBJ1-1	.	.	TRBV1	13	TGCACCAGCAGCCAGGACAGGGATTTTGAAGCTTTCTTT	CTSSQDRDFEAFF
TRBJ2-4	.	.	TRBV4-1	15	TGCGCCAGCAGCCAAGGGCGAGGTGCCAAAAACATTCAGTACTTC	CASSQGRGAKNIQYF
TRBJ2-1	.	.	TRBV7-3	14	TGTGCCAGCAGCTTGAGGGACTCCTACAATGAGCAGTTCTTC	CASSLRDSYNEQFF
TRBJ1-1	.	once	TRBV6-5	15	TGTGCCAGCAGTTACTCCTCCCCCCCTAACACTGAAGCTTTCTTT	CASSYSSPPNTEAFF
TRBJ2-7	.	.	TRBV11-3	15	TGTGCCAGCAGCTTTGGTCACCAGGGGTCCTACGAGCAGTACTTC	CASSFGHQGSYEQYF
TRBJ2-7	.	.	TRBV6-6	13	TGTGCCAGCAGTTGGCAGGGATCCTACGAGCAGTACTTC	CASSWQGSYEQYF
TRBJ2-3	TRBD2	.	TRBV2	15	TGTGCCAGGACTCGGACGGCCGTCGGGGGGGATACGCAGTATTTT	CARTRTAVGGDTQYF
TRBJ2-5	.	once	TRBV5-6	14	TGTGCCAGCAGCTTGACAGTTAACCAAGAGACCCAGTACTTC	CASSLTVNQETQYF
TRBJ2-3	TRBD2	.	TRBV10-3	19	TGTGCCATCAGCTCGAAGGGACTAGCGGGAGGCCCCGACACAGATACGCAGTATTTT	CAISSKGLAGGPDTDTQYF
TRBJ2-3	.	.	TRBV5-1	15	TGCGCCAGCAGCTTGGGGAGTACTAGCACAGATACGCAGTATTTT	CASSLGSTSTDTQYF
TRBJ2-2	TRBD2	.	TRBV5-4	15	TGTGCCAGCACCTCTAACGGGAGGGCGGTCGGGGAGCTGTTTTTT	CASTSNGRAVGELFF
TRBJ1-5	.	few	TRBV30	13	TGTGCCTGGAGTGTACTCGTCCATCAGCCCCAGCATTTT	CAWSVLVHQPQHF
TRBJ2-1	TRBD2	few	TRBV4-1	13	TGCGCCAGCAGCCAAGATCCCGCGGGAGGGCAGTTCTTC	CASSQDPAGGQFF
TRBJ1-5	TRBD1	few	TRBV29-1	13	TGCAGCGTGGGGGACAGGGGCAATCAGCCCCAGCATTTT	CSVGDRGNQPQHF
TRBJ1-1	.	.	TRBV29-1	14	TGCAGCGTTACCGTGGGGGAGGCAGGCACTGAAGCTTTCTTT	CSVTVGEAGTEAFF
TRBJ1-5	TRBD1	.	TRBV7-9	17	TGTGCCAGCAGCTTGGGGACAGACGGAATGGGCAATCAGCCCCAGCATTTT	CASSLGTDGMGNQPQHF
TRBJ1-6	TRBD1	once	TRBV27	15	TGTGCCAGCACCGCACCGGACAGGGCGAATTCACCCCTCCACTTT	CASTAPDRANSPLHF
TRBJ2-3	.	.	TRBV6-6	11	TGTGCCAGCACCCGGGGAGGTACGCAGTATTTT	CASTRGGTQYF
TRBJ2-3	.	.	TRBV7-9	14	TGTGCCAGCAGCTTAGCGGGCCTCACAGATACGCAGTATTTT	CASSLAGLTDTQYF
TRBJ2-1	.	.	TRBV5-6	15	TGTGCCAGCAGCTCTTACCCGGTACTAGCCGATGAGCAGTTCTTC	CASSSYPVLADEQFF
TRBJ1-2	.	.	TRBV2	12	TGTGCCAGCAGTGAAGTACTCTATGGCTACACCTTC	CASSEVLYGYTF
TRBJ1-5	.	.	TRBV19	13	TGTGCCAGTAGTGAGAGGGGGAATCAGCCCCAGCATTTT	CASSERGNQPQHF
TRBJ2-7	TRBD1	.	TRBV6-1	14	TGTGCCAGCCTCGTCGGGACAGCCCCCTACGAGCAGTACTTC	CASLVGTAPYEQYF
TRBJ1-6	TRBD1	.	TRBV5-6	15	TGTGCCAGCAGCTTGAGGGGGCCTCGGAATTCACCCCTCCACTTT	CASSLRGPRNSPLHF
TRBJ2-2	.	.	TRBV7-2	14	TGTGCCAGCAGCTCTGCAGGGTACACCGGGGAGCTGTTTTTT	CASSSAGYTGELFF